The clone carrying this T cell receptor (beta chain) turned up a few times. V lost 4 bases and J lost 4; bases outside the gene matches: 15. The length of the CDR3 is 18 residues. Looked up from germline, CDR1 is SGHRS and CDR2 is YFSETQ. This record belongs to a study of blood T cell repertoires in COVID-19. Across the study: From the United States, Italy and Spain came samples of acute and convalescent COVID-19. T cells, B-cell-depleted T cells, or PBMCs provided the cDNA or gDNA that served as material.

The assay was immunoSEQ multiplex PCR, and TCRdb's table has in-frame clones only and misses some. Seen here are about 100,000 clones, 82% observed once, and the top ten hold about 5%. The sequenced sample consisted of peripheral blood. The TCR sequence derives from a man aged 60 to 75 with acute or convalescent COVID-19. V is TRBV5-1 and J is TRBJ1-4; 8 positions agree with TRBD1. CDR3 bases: TGCGCCAGCAGCGTGCAGGGGGCCCCGTCAAACCGTAATGAAAAACTGTTTTTT. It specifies CASSVQGAPSNRNEKLFF. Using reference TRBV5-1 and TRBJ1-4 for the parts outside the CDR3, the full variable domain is KAGVTQTPRYLIKTRGQQVTLSCSPISGHRSVSWYQQTPGQGLQFLFEYFSETQRNKGNFPGRFSGRQFSNSRSEMNVSTLELGDSALYLCASSVQGAPSNRNEKLFFGSGTQLSVL.